Below are 14 T cell receptor beta chains sequenced from a single sample in a study of blood T cell repertoires in COVID-19. Some clones are missing from TCRdb's copy, which holds only in-frame ones; the method was immunoSEQ multiplex PCR. Of about 26,000 clones in the sample, around 79% are singletons; the top ten hold less than 15%. Sequencing input: peripheral blood. The receptors were gathered from a man of 80 years or more with active or convalescent COVID-19.

The rearrangement joins TRBV19 to TRBJ2-3, with 12 positions matching TRBD2. Germline CDR1 is LNHDA and CDR2 is SQIVND (reference sequence). This CDR3 is built from 14 residues. Trimming removed 7 bases from V and 3 bases from J; junction bases left unmatched: 2. The CDR3 nucleotides are TGTGCCAGTAAGACTAGCGGGAGTACAGATACGCAGTATTTT. Amino acids: CASKTSGSTDTQYF.

The chain uses TRBV12-3 or TRBV12-4 and TRBJ1-2; D uncertain. Trimming removed 1 base at V and 3 bases at J, with 3 bases between. This CDR3 region has 12 residues. CDR3 region: CASSLDYYGYTF. CDR3 coding DNA: TGTGCCAGCAGTTTAGACTACTATGGCTACACCTTC.

The rearrangement links TRBV19 to TRBJ1-1; a weak D match, TRBD1 (5 bases). The CDR3 runs 15 residues. Looked up from germline, CDR1 is LNHDA and CDR2 is SQIVND (reference sequence). Trimming removed 3 bases from V and 0 bases from J, with 11 bases in between. This CDR3 is CASSIADSVNTEAFF. The CDR3 DNA reads as TGTGCCAGTAGTATTGCTGACAGCGTGAACACTGAAGCTTTCTTT.

V and J are TRBV3-1 (or the pseudogene TRBV3-2) and TRBJ1-2, with 7 bases lining up with TRBD1. J was trimmed by 1 base and V by 4 bases; bases with no gene match: 9. Germline V CDR1 and CDR2: LGHDT, YNNKEL (reference sequence). The CDR3 runs 16 residues. The CDR3 is CASSRSPGQINYGYTF. The CDR3 DNA follows: TGTGCCAGCAGCCGAAGCCCGGGACAGATTAACTATGGCTACACCTTC.

This clone was observed a single time. This chain's CDR3 is CASSVGADRGFDGYTF. As DNA, the CDR3 is TGTGCCAGCAGCGTAGGGGCGGACAGGGGTTTCGATGGCTACACCTTC. The chain recombines TRBV9 with TRBJ1-2; 9 bases agree with TRBD1. Germline CDR1 and CDR2: SGDLS and YYNGEE. Unmatched junction bases numbered 9, after V lost 0 bases and J lost 6 bases. The CDR3 has 16 residues.

The chain has TRBV11-2 and TRBJ1-2; 8 positions match TRBD1. Germline assignment: CDR1 SGHAT and CDR2 FQNNGV. J lost 5 bases, V lost 5 bases, and 7 bases had no gene match. The length of the CDR3 is 14 residues. The CDR3 DNA sequence: TGTGCCAGCAGCGCACCACGACAGGGGTATGGCTACACCTTC. This gives the protein CASSAPRQGYGYTF.

In its sample, this clone was seen once. This chain joins TRBV18 and TRBJ1-5; tentative D call: TRBD1 (5 bases). Per germline, CDR1 KGHSH and CDR2 LQKENI. V was cut by 2 bases and J by 7 bases, with 15 bases left in between. This CDR3 region has 15 residues. DNA of the CDR3: TGTGCCAGCTCACCAGCGAGGGGCGCGGGACAGCCCCAGCATTTT. This codes for CASSPARGAGQPQHF. Full variable domain (remainder filled in from reference TRBV18 and TRBJ1-5): NAGVMQNPRHLVRRRGQEARLRCSPMKGHSHVYWYRQLPEEGLKFMVYLQKENIIDESGMPKERFSAEFPKEGPSILRIQQVVRGDSAAYFCASSPARGAGQPQHFGDGTRLSIL.

The chain is built from TRBV6-6 and TRBJ1-2; 7 bases map to TRBD1. Looked up from germline, CDR1 is MNHNY and CDR2 is SVGAGI (reference sequence). The junction had 6 bases not matched to a gene; V was cut back by 6 bases and J by 2 bases. The CDR3 spans 14 residues. The DNA of the CDR3 is TGTGCCAGCAGACCACCACAGGGGAACTATGGCTACACCTTC. Translation: CASRPPQGNYGYTF.

The CDR3 region is CASSESIGYEQYF. The CDR3 DNA sequence: TGTGCCAGCAGTGAAAGTATCGGCTACGAGCAGTACTTC. The chain joins TRBV6-1 to TRBJ2-7; D call uncertain. This CDR3 comprises 13 residues. CDR1 is MNHNS and CDR2 is SASEGT in the germline V gene. V was shortened by 2 bases and J by 3 bases, with 8 bases between the two germline ends.

The chain combines TRBV28 with TRBJ1-6, with D unresolved. Trimming pared 1 base from V and 7 bases from J, leaving 5 bases between. The CDR3 runs 13 residues. Germline CDR1 MDHEN, CDR2 SYDVKM. The CDR3 protein is CASSLSSNSPLHF. DNA of the CDR3: TGTGCCAGCAGTTTATCCTCCAATTCACCCCTCCACTTT.

The chain has TRBV10-3 and TRBJ2-5, with D perhaps matching TRBD1 (6 bases). From germline, CDR1 is ENHRY and CDR2 SYGVKD. The CDR3 spans 14 residues. Between the trimmed V and J ends, which lost 4 bases and 2 bases, there was a span of 11 bases. CDR3 in amino acids: CAISGYRVQETQYF. The CDR3 DNA reads TGTGCCATCAGTGGATACAGGGTACAAGAGACCCAGTACTTC.

This rearrangement joins TRBV12-2 to TRBJ2-2; the table gives TRBD1 as D, unverified against the DNA. TRBV12-2 is a pseudogene. This CDR3 comprises 13 residues. The CDR3 loop reads CATRDRDTGELFF. The CDR3 region has the DNA TGTGCAACCCGGGACAGGGACACCGGGGAGCTGTTTTTT.

The chain recombines TRBV11-2 with TRBJ2-7; 9 bases line up with TRBD1. From germline, CDR1 is SGHAT and CDR2 FQNNGV. V trimming: 1 base; J trimming: 5 bases; junction bases outside the gene matches: 15. The CDR3 length is 18 residues. CDR3 protein: CASSLVSGTGGPPHEQYF. The CDR3 DNA sequence: TGTGCCAGCAGCTTAGTTTCCGGAACAGGGGGCCCCCCCCACGAGCAGTACTTC.

CDR3 protein: CASSPSQATTNEKLFF. The DNA of the CDR3 is TGTGCCAGCTCACCCAGTCAGGCGACAACTAATGAAAAACTGTTTTTT. The chain uses TRBV18 and TRBJ1-4; D unclear. The CDR3 is made up of 16 amino acids. In germline, CDR1 is KGHSH, CDR2 LQKENI. V was cut by 3 bases and J by 0 bases, with 11 bases left in between. Full variable domain (missing parts from reference TRBV18 and TRBJ1-4): NAGVMQNPRHLVRRRGQEARLRCSPMKGHSHVYWYRQLPEEGLKFMVYLQKENIIDESGMPKERFSAEFPKEGPSILRIQQVVRGDSAAYFCASSPSQATTNEKLFFGSGTQLSVL.